The sample holds a few counts of the clone carrying this T cell receptor beta chain. This sample was taken from a study of beta chain features in type 1 diabetes. About the research overall: Taken together, all samples contributed some 98 million examined sorted cells.

Trimming shortened V by 2 bases and J by 7 bases, and 12 bases separated the two germline ends. This CDR3 comprises 13 residues. Germline V gene data show CDR1 as SQVTM and CDR2 as ANQGSEA. Sequencing targeted expressed TCRB transcripts, as all isolated RNA had been reverse transcribed. TCRdb's table, derived via immunoSEQ multiplex PCR, lists solely in-frame clones and lacks some. This repertoire shows over 300,000 clones, under 8.5% found once; its top ten account for less than 0.45%. The sequence was collected from a woman between 18 and 29 years old in good health. The sample taken for sequencing was central memory CD4+ T cells from blood. The chain carries TRBV29-1 and TRBJ2-1; unclear D gene. The CDR3 DNA follows: TGCAGCGTTGAAAGAATTAGGGTGAATGAGCAGTTCTTC. Its protein product is CSVERIRVNEQFF.